What follows are 29 T cell receptor beta chains derived from one specimen sequenced in a study of vaccination effects on CD4 cells after COVID-19. CD4+ T cells specific for antigen were expanded with viral peptide pools by the ViraFEST assay before sequencing. After roughly 11 days in culture, the CD4+ T cells were isolated. Negative nucleocapsid antibody tests before and after vaccination confirmed no previous SARS-CoV-2 infection. These receptors lack a known antigen. TCRdb's table, derived via immunoSEQ multiplex PCR, lists solely in-frame clones and lacks some. The sample yields approximately 44,000 clones, around 70% seen once. The specimen was CD4+ T cells from PBMCs cultured with HCoV-OC43 spike peptides, collected before COVID-19 vaccination. Subset here: HCoV-OC43 spike overlapping peptide pool stimulation. Receptors originate from a human donor who received a COVID-19 vaccine.

This chain connects TRBV4-2 to TRBJ1-1; no definite D call. Deletions cut 0 bases from V and 3 bases from J, with 5 bases between. Germline CDR1 LGHNA, CDR2 YNFKEQ. The CDR3 is 13 residues long. DNA for the CDR3: TGTGCCAGCAGCCAAGACCTTTACACTGAAGCTTTCTTT. Amino acids: CASSQDLYTEAFF.

This clone was observed a handful of times. The V and J genes are TRBV7-2 and TRBJ1-5; D gene unclear. V was shortened by 5 bases and J by 6 bases, with 14 bases between the two germline ends. The CDR3 spans 14 residues. Per germline, CDR1 SGHTA and CDR2 FQGNSA. CDR3 amino acids: CASSPVKGSQPQHF. Written as DNA, the CDR3 is TGTGCCAGCAGCCCGGTGAAGGGTAGTCAGCCCCAGCATTTT.

The genes are TRBV12-5 and TRBJ1-5; possibly TRBD1 for D (5 bases). The CDR3 extends over 13 amino acids. Trimming cost V 7 bases and J 6 bases, with 13 bases left between them. The germline gives CDR1 LGHNT, CDR2 FRNRAP. Here the CDR3 reads CASAARGGQPQHF. In DNA, the CDR3 is TGTGCTAGTGCCGCAAGGGGCGGTCAGCCCCAGCATTTT.

The chain employs TRBV7-2 and TRBJ1-1; 7 bases align to TRBD1. V was pared by 1 base and J by 9 bases, with 11 bases of the junction left unmatched. This CDR3 spans 15 amino acids. Germline loops: CDR1 SGHTA, CDR2 FQGNSA. The CDR3 region has the DNA TGTGCCAGCAGCTTAGATAGGCAGGGGGGACGCAAAGCTTTCTTT. It encodes CASSLDRQGGRKAFF.

The rearrangement links TRBV28 to TRBJ2-7; possible D gene TRBD2, 6 bases. CDR1 and CDR2 from the germline V gene are MDHEN and SYDVKM. The length of the CDR3 is 12 residues. Trimming shortened V by 3 bases and J by 5 bases, and 8 bases separated the two germline ends. The CDR3 coding sequence is TGTGCCAGCAGTTTGTCGGGAGACGAGCAGTACTTC. Translated, it gives CASSLSGDEQYF.

This chain uses TRBV19 with TRBJ1-1; D is perhaps TRBD1 (6 bases). Germline CDR1 is LNHDA and CDR2 is SQIVND (reference sequence). The ends were cut back, 8 bases at V and 0 bases at J, with 10 bases in the middle. CDR3 length: 13 amino acids. The CDR3, as DNA: TGTGCCAGTGGGCAGGGGATGAACACTGAAGCTTTCTTT. Protein product: CASGQGMNTEAFF.

V gene TRBV9 combines with J gene TRBJ1-4, with D possibly TRBD1 on 6 matching bases. The CDR3 contains 16 residues. The germline CDR1 and CDR2 sequences are SGDLS and YYNGEE. Trimming shortened V by 3 bases and J by 4 bases, and 16 bases separated the two germline ends. The CDR3 sequence is CASSEGPRGRNEKLFF. The CDR3 bases are TGTGCCAGCAGCGAGGGACCCCGGGGGCGTAATGAAAAACTGTTTTTT.

The CDR3 DNA reads as TGTGCCAGCTCACCACCGAGCCAAAACATTCAGTACTTC. Protein: CASSPPSQNIQYF. This chain joins TRBV18 and TRBJ2-4; D unclear. V lost 0 bases and J lost 5, with 5 bases in between. This CDR3 has 13 residues. Germline lookup yields CDR1 KGHSH and CDR2 LQKENI.

This clone was seen more than once but under ten times. The chain joins TRBV28 to TRBJ1-6, with D possibly TRBD1 on 6 matching bases. There are 15 residues in the CDR3. Trimming took 8 bases from V and 7 from J, leaving 18 bases between them. CDR1 MDHEN and CDR2 SYDVKM come from the germline V gene. The chain's CDR3 is CASSLPGVQNSPLHF. CDR3 sequence (DNA): TGTGCCAGCTCCCTTCCAGGGGTCCAAAATTCACCCCTCCACTTT.

This chain connects TRBV18 to TRBJ1-2; 10 bases agree with TRBD1. CDR3 length: 14 residues. Per germline, CDR1 KGHSH and CDR2 LQKENI. J was trimmed by 3 bases and V by 3 bases; bases with no gene match: 1. The CDR3: CASSPGQGDYGYTF. The CDR3 coding sequence is TGTGCCAGCTCACCCGGACAGGGGGACTATGGCTACACCTTC.

In this sample, this clone turned up a few times. This chain connects TRBV4-3 to TRBJ2-2; D not certain. The V end was cut by 0 bases, the J end by 0 bases, with 2 bases between. Germline values: CDR1 LGHNA, CDR2 YSLEER. The CDR3 consists of 14 residues. The CDR3 DNA reads TGCGCCAGCAGCCAAGAAGCGAACACCGGGGAGCTGTTTTTT. Translated: CASSQEANTGELFF.

This clone has just a few counts. The gene calls are TRBV2 and TRBJ1-2; D remains unclear. In germline, CDR1 is SNHLY, CDR2 FYNNEI. The CDR3 is 11 amino acids. Trimming left V 7 bases short and J 8 bases short, with 11 bases between. CDR3 sequence: CASTPSIGYTF. CDR3 nucleotides: TGTGCCAGCACCCCATCAATCGGCTACACCTTC.

This clone is classed as medium-sized. The chain employs TRBV6-6 and TRBJ1-6; TRBD1 aligns across 8 bases. Germline V CDR1 and CDR2: MNHNY, SVGAGI (reference sequence). The CDR3 spans 14 residues. Trimming at V came to 4 bases and at J to 10 bases, leaving 6 bases not matched to a gene. The CDR3 nucleotides read TGTGCCAGCAGTTCCGGACAGGGAGGGTCACCCCTCCACTTT. It encodes CASSSGQGGSPLHF.

The CDR3 bases are TGTGCCAGCATTACAGGGATGCTCCCTGAAGCTTTCTTT. It is translated as CASITGMLPEAFF. This chain uses TRBV2 with TRBJ1-1; possible D gene TRBD1, 6 bases. V was clipped by 7 bases and J by 6 bases, with 15 bases between them. Germline loops: CDR1 SNHLY, CDR2 FYNNEI. The CDR3 loop spans 13 amino acids.

V and J are TRBV10-3 and TRBJ1-1; D call uncertain. V lost 3 bases to trimming and J lost 2 bases, with 7 bases between them. The germline CDR1 and CDR2 sequences are ENHRY and SYGVKD. This CDR3 has 13 amino acids. The CDR3 reads CAISDRANTEAFF. The CDR3 bases are TGTGCCATCAGTGACAGAGCCAACACTGAAGCTTTCTTT.

The rearrangement joins TRBV18 to TRBJ2-1; 8 positions agree with TRBD2. This CDR3 comprises 16 residues. The germline CDR1 and CDR2 sequences are KGHSH and LQKENI. The V gene end was trimmed by 4 bases and the J gene end by 2 bases; junction bases not matched to a gene: 7. CDR3 coding DNA: TGTGCCAGCTCACGACTTCAAGCGGGGGCCTACAATGAGCAGTTCTTC. It yields the protein CASSRLQAGAYNEQFF.

This CDR3 reads CASRTGTGYNEQFF. As DNA, the CDR3 is TGTGCCAGCAGAACCGGGACAGGGTACAATGAGCAGTTCTTC. V usage is TRBV28 and J usage is TRBJ2-1, with 9 bases fitting TRBD1. Germline CDR1 reads MDHEN; CDR2 reads SYDVKM. The CDR3 consists of 14 residues. V shed 6 bases, J shed 4 bases, and the junction held 4 bases outside the gene matches.

The rearrangement uses TRBV12-3 or TRBV12-4 and TRBJ2-7; D possibly corresponds to TRBD1 (5 bases). Trimming took 7 bases from V and 0 from J, leaving 10 bases between them. This CDR3 has 13 amino acids. The CDR3 coding sequence is TGTGCCAGCACCCCAGGACACTCCTACGAGCAGTACTTC. Residues: CASTPGHSYEQYF.

The chain joins TRBV30 to TRBJ1-1; D is uncertain. The V end lost 0 bases, the J end lost 3 bases, and 8 bases lay between the germline ends. Per germline, CDR1 GTSNPN and CDR2 SVGIG (reference sequence). The CDR3 has 13 amino acids. CDR3 nucleotides: TGTGCCTGGAGTGTAAAGGTAGACACTGAAGCTTTCTTT. Translated: CAWSVKVDTEAFF.

This clone was observed a single time. The chain couples TRBV5-8 to TRBJ2-7; the match to TRBD1 covers 11 bases. The length of the CDR3 is 16 residues. Germline lookup yields CDR1 SGHTS and CDR2 YDEGEE. J was trimmed by 7 bases and V by 4 bases; bases with no gene match: 13. DNA of the CDR3: TGTGCCAGCAGCCCCGAAGGAAGGACAGGGGGCTGGGAGCAGTACTTC. It specifies CASSPEGRTGGWEQYF. The full variable domain, completed using reference TRBV5-8 and TRBJ2-7, is EAGVTQSPTHLIKTRGQQATLRCSPISGHTSVYWYQQALGLGLQFLLWYDEGEERNRGNFPPRFSGRQFPNYSSELNVNALELEDSALYLCASSPEGRTGGWEQYFGPGTRLTVT.

This chain uses TRBV6-5 with TRBJ2-1; 9 bases map to TRBD2. The CDR3 spans 13 residues. Germline V gene sequence: CDR1 MNHEY, CDR2 SVGAGI. V lost 6 bases and J lost 7; bases outside the gene matches: 4. This CDR3 is CASRAGGGNEQFF. DNA for the CDR3: TGTGCCAGCAGAGCGGGAGGCGGAAATGAGCAGTTCTTC.

The gene calls are TRBV30 and TRBJ1-1; maybe TRBD1 (5 bases). This CDR3 contains 12 residues. V lost 0 bases, J lost 6 bases, and 8 bases lay in between. Germline CDR1 reads GTSNPN; CDR2 reads SVGIG (reference sequence). The CDR3: CAWSVQGAEAFF. For the CDR3, the DNA is TGTGCCTGGAGTGTCCAGGGCGCTGAAGCTTTCTTT.

The chain has TRBV5-6 and TRBJ2-7, with D unclear. Deletions cut 4 bases from V and 3 bases from J, with 5 bases between. CDR1 is SGHDT and CDR2 is YYEEEE in the germline V gene. This CDR3 region has 11 residues. CDR3 DNA: TGTGCCAGCAGCAAGAACTACGAGCAGTACTTC. This sequence encodes CASSKNYEQYF.

This chain links TRBV5-1 with TRBJ2-3, with D maybe TRBD2 (8 bases). The ends were cut back, 5 bases at V and 6 bases at J, with 28 bases in the middle. The CDR3 totals 18 residues. Per germline, CDR1 SGHRS and CDR2 YFSETQ. The DNA of the CDR3 is TGCGCCAGCAGTACGGGGGGGATGTTAGGGGGCGGAACGGATACGCAGTATTTT. Its protein product is CASSTGGMLGGGTDTQYF.

The V call is TRBV7-2, the J call TRBJ2-7; D is perhaps TRBD1 (6 bases). In germline, CDR1 is SGHTA, CDR2 FQGNSA. CDR3 length: 15 amino acids. V was cut by 1 base and J by 6 bases, with 16 bases left in between. DNA of the CDR3: TGTGCCAGCAGCTTAGTCGCAGGGGCCCCTGCCGAGCAGTACTTC. Translating it yields CASSLVAGAPAEQYF.

The V call is TRBV6-5, the J call TRBJ1-1; a weak D match, TRBD1 (6 bases). The CDR3 extends over 13 amino acids. V lost 6 bases to trimming and J lost 4 bases, with 12 bases between them. The V gene's germline CDR1 is MNHEY and CDR2 SVGAGI. CDR3 in amino acids: CASRVGGSTEAFF. CDR3 sequence (DNA): TGTGCCAGCAGAGTAGGGGGAAGCACTGAAGCTTTCTTT.

This clone was observed a few times. CDR3 sequence: CASSPDTDTGELFF. In nucleotides, the CDR3 is TGTGCCAGCAGCCCCGACACCGACACCGGGGAGCTGTTTTTT. The V call is TRBV27, the J call TRBJ2-2; D is ambiguous. Deletions cut 6 bases from V and 3 bases from J, with 11 bases between. This CDR3 comprises 14 residues. CDR1 and CDR2 from the germline V gene are MNHEY and SMNVEV (reference sequence).

The gene calls are TRBV9 and TRBJ1-2; tentatively, D is TRBD1 (5 bases). Trimming took off 2 bases at V and 4 bases at J, with 12 bases between the two ends. CDR3 length: 14 residues. Germline V gives CDR1 SGDLS, CDR2 YYNGEE. In DNA, the CDR3 is TGTGCCAGCAGCGTGGGGAGGGGACCCTATGGCTACACCTTC. It is translated as CASSVGRGPYGYTF.

J is TRBJ2-7 and V is TRBV11-3; TRBD2 agrees at 14 bases. CDR3 length: 16 residues. Per germline, CDR1 SGHNT and CDR2 YENEEA. V shed 1 base, J shed 7 bases, and the junction held 6 bases outside the gene matches. The CDR3 DNA sequence: TGTGCCAGCAGCTTAGGGGGGACTAGCGGGGGCCGGGAGCAGTACTTC. Its translation is CASSLGGTSGGREQYF. Combining the CDR3 with reference TRBV11-3 and TRBJ2-7 gives the whole variable domain EAGVVQSPRYKIIEKKQPVAFWCNPISGHNTLYWYLQNLGQGPELLIRYENEEAVDDSQLPKDRFSAERLKGVDSTLKIQPAELGDSAVYLCASSLGGTSGGREQYFGPGTRLTVT.